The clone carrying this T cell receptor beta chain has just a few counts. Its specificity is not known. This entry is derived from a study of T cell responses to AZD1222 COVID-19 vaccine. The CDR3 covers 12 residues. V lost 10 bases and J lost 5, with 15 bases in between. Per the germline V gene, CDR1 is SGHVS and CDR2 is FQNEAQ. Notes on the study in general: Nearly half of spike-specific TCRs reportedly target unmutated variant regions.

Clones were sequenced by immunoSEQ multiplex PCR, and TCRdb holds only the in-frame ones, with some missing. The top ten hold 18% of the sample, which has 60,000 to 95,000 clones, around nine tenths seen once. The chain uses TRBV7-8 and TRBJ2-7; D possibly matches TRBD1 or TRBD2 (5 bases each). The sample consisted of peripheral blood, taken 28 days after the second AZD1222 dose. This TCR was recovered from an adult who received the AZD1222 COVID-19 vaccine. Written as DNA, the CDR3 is TGTGCCACGGCTAGGGGACGACACGAGCAGTACTTC. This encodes CATARGRHEQYF. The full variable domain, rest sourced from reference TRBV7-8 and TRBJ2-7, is GAGVSQSPRYKVAKRGQDVALRCDPISGHVSLFWYQQALGQGPEFLTYFQNEAQLDKSGLPSDRFFAERPEGSVSTLKIQRTQQEDSAVYLCATARGRHEQYFGPGTRLTVT.